Each of the 25 T cell receptor beta chains below was sequenced from the same sample in a study of T cell changes during pregnancy in multiple sclerosis. Only in-frame clones appear in the TCRdb table, and some are missing; sequencing was by immunoSEQ multiplex PCR. The sample includes over 60,000 clones, 91% of them seen just once. The material sequenced was peripheral blood, taken in the third trimester of pregnancy. Receptors originate from a female donor in good health, enrolled as a control in a pregnancy study.

The chain uses TRBV13 and TRBJ2-5; TRBD2 aligns across 12 bases. The CDR3 loop spans 15 amino acids. V gave up 8 bases and J gave up 1 base; unmatched junction bases: 5. Per germline, CDR1 PRHDT and CDR2 FYEKMQ (reference sequence). The CDR3 DNA sequence: TGTGCCAGCGCCACTAGCGGGGGGTTCCAAGAGACCCAGTACTTC. It specifies CASATSGGFQETQYF.

The CDR3 spells CASSPGTGALDSPLHF. In DNA, the CDR3 is TGTGCCAGCAGCCCCGGGACAGGGGCTTTAGATTCACCCCTCCACTTT. V usage is TRBV5-6 and J usage is TRBJ1-6; 10 nucleotides agree with TRBD1. V gave up 4 bases and J gave up 8 bases; unmatched junction bases: 9. The CDR3 runs to 16 residues. CDR1 and CDR2 (germline): SGHDT, YYEEEE. The full variable domain, completed using reference TRBV5-6 and TRBJ1-6, is DAGVTQSPTHLIKTRGQQVTLRCSPKSGHDTVSWYQQALGQGPQFIFQYYEEEERQRGNFPDRFSGHQFPNYSSELNVNALLLGDSALYLCASSPGTGALDSPLHFGNGTRLTVT.

CDR3 sequence (DNA): TGTGCCAGCAGTTCAGGTGGGGGCCTGAACACTGAAGCTTTCTTT. It codes for CASSSGGGLNTEAFF. The rearrangement uses TRBV27 and TRBJ1-1; D perhaps matches TRBD1 (6 bases). The CDR3 contains 15 residues. Germline CDR1 reads MNHEY; CDR2 reads SMNVEV (reference sequence). Trimming pared 4 bases from V and 0 bases from J, leaving 12 bases between.

This chain links TRBV7-6 with TRBJ2-7, with TRBD2 as a possible D gene (5 bases). Looked up from germline, CDR1 is SGHVS and CDR2 is FNYEAQ. The ends were cut back, 1 base at V and 3 bases at J, with 7 bases in the middle. The CDR3 has 13 residues. CDR3 protein: CASSLEAGYEQYF. Here the CDR3 DNA reads TGTGCCAGCAGCTTAGAGGCGGGCTACGAGCAGTACTTC. Based on the CDR3 plus reference TRBV7-6 and TRBJ2-7, the full variable domain is GAGVSQSPRYKVTKRGQDVALRCDPISGHVSLYWYRQALGQGPEFLTYFNYEAQQDKSGLPNDRFSAERPEGSISTLTIQRTEQRDSAMYRCASSLEAGYEQYFGPGTRLTVT.

The chain combines TRBV18 with TRBJ1-5; 8 bases agree with TRBD1. CDR1 is KGHSH, CDR2 LQKENI, per germline. Trimming took 1 base from V and 4 from J; bases not matched to a gene: 6. The CDR3 has 16 amino acids. The CDR3 sequence is CASSPRQDRVNQPQHF. Written as DNA, the CDR3 is TGTGCCAGCTCACCACGGCAGGACAGGGTTAATCAGCCCCAGCATTTT.

Only one count was recorded for this clone. This chain uses TRBV5-1 with TRBJ2-7; D perhaps matches TRBD2 (5 bases). The germline CDR1 and CDR2 sequences are SGHRS and YFSETQ. The CDR3 is 15 residues long. Trimming cost V 1 base and J 3 bases, with 14 bases left between them. The CDR3 DNA is TGCGCCAGCAGCTTGTACAGTGACACTAGCTACGAGCAGTACTTC. Protein: CASSLYSDTSYEQYF. The variable domain in full, with the rest retrieved from reference TRBV5-1 and TRBJ2-7, is KAGVTQTPRYLIKTRGQQVTLSCSPISGHRSVSWYQQTPGQGLQFLFEYFSETQRNKGNFPGRFSGRQFSNSRSEMNVSTLELGDSALYLCASSLYSDTSYEQYFGPGTRLTVT.

The rearrangement joins TRBV5-1 to TRBJ1-6; TRBD1 agrees at 9 bases. CDR1 and CDR2 (germline): SGHRS, YFSETQ. J gave up 7 bases and V 0 bases, and 5 bases lay outside the gene matches. CDR3 length: 16 amino acids. Here the CDR3 reads CASSLGGTGSNSPLHF. The CDR3 DNA is TGCGCCAGCAGCTTGGGAGGGACAGGGTCGAATTCACCCCTCCACTTT.

V and J are TRBV5-6 and TRBJ1-1; the D is unclear. This CDR3 is built from 15 residues. Germline V CDR1 and CDR2: SGHDT, YYEEEE. V was shortened by 3 bases and J by 0 bases, with 12 bases between the two germline ends. The CDR3 DNA is TGTGCCAGCAGCTGGAGCCCGGGGATGAACACTGAAGCTTTCTTT. Amino acids: CASSWSPGMNTEAFF.

The V gene is TRBV4-1, the J gene TRBJ2-7; 8 positions match TRBD2. With 1 base clipped from V and 6 bases from J, the junction kept 5 bases outside the gene matches. There are 14 residues in the CDR3. Germline CDR1 MGHRA, CDR2 YSYEKL. The CDR3 nucleotides read TGCGCCAGCAGCCAAGCCGGGGGGGCGTTCGAGCAGTACTTC. It codes for CASSQAGGAFEQYF.

This chain joins TRBV7-2 and TRBJ2-7; a weak D match, TRBD2 (6 bases). The V and J ends lost 6 bases and 2 bases respectively, with 17 bases between them. The CDR3 has 15 amino acids. CDR1 SGHTA and CDR2 FQGNSA come from the germline V gene. The CDR3 protein is CASRPAGGNTYEQYF. The CDR3 DNA is TGTGCCAGCAGGCCCGCCGGGGGAAACACCTACGAGCAGTACTTC.

The chain links TRBV5-6 to TRBJ1-2; D is possibly TRBD1 (6 bases). V was trimmed by 4 bases and J by 1 base, leaving 11 bases between them. The germline V gene encodes CDR1 SGHDT and CDR2 YYEEEE. This CDR3 spans 14 amino acids. CDR3 coding DNA: TGTGCCAGCAGCCGCAACAGGGTTAACTATGGCTACACCTTC. As protein: CASSRNRVNYGYTF.

The chain has TRBV29-1 and TRBJ2-3; 9 positions match TRBD1. V lost 6 bases, J lost 2 bases, and 6 bases stayed unmatched. The V gene's germline CDR1 is SQVTM and CDR2 ANQGSEA. The CDR3 loop spans 14 amino acids. CDR3 sequence: CSVGQGTFTDTQYF. DNA for the CDR3: TGCAGCGTAGGACAGGGGACATTCACAGATACGCAGTATTTT.

V and J are TRBV7-2 and TRBJ2-7, with TRBD2 matching over 8 bases. There are 14 residues in the CDR3. CDR1 is SGHTA and CDR2 is FQGNSA in the germline V gene. J gave up 2 bases and V 5 bases, and 5 bases lay outside the gene matches. The CDR3 sequence: CASSPPGLAYEQYF. In nucleotides, the CDR3 is TGTGCCAGCAGCCCACCGGGACTAGCCTACGAGCAGTACTTC.

The V gene is TRBV6-1, the J gene TRBJ1-1, with TRBD1 matching 8 bases. The CDR3 covers 14 residues. The V gene end was trimmed by 6 bases and the J gene end by 4 bases; junction bases not matched to a gene: 7. Germline-derived CDR1 and CDR2 are MNHNS and SASEGT. The CDR3 spells CASRLTGGGTEAFF. DNA of the CDR3: TGTGCCAGCAGATTAACAGGGGGGGGCACTGAAGCTTTCTTT.

The chain has TRBV19 and TRBJ1-1, with a weak D call TRBD1 (5 bases). V was pared by 7 bases and J by 4 bases, with 13 bases between. Germline V gene lookup returns CDR1 LNHDA and CDR2 SQIVND (reference sequence). The length of the CDR3 is 13 residues. In nucleotides, the CDR3 is TGTGCCAGTACCTCCTTAGGGGCCACTGAAGCTTTCTTT. This encodes CASTSLGATEAFF.

The chain is built from TRBV28 and TRBJ1-2; D gene uncertain. The CDR3 sequence is 16 residues long. The V gene's germline CDR1 is MDHEN and CDR2 SYDVKM. The germline V and J ends were trimmed by 3 bases and 8 bases, with 22 bases remaining between them. The chain's CDR3 is CASSFATGSKGWGYTF. CDR3 DNA: TGTGCCAGCAGTTTCGCGACGGGATCCAAAGGATGGGGCTACACCTTC.

The chain recombines TRBV5-1 with TRBJ2-2; D not certain. Trimming pared 0 bases from V and 6 bases from J, leaving 9 bases between. Germline assignment: CDR1 SGHRS and CDR2 YFSETQ. The length of the CDR3 is 14 residues. CDR3 bases: TGCGCCAGCAGCTTGGATCCAGGCCCCGGGGAGCTGTTTTTT. As protein: CASSLDPGPGELFF.

The chain couples TRBV4-1 to TRBJ1-1; D is unresolved. V gave up 1 base and J gave up 2 bases, with 11 bases separating them. The CDR3 sequence is 15 residues long. CDR1 MGHRA and CDR2 YSYEKL come from the germline V gene. The DNA of the CDR3 is TGCGCCAGCAGCCAAGTCAACAGTTTTAACACTGAAGCTTTCTTT. This gives the protein CASSQVNSFNTEAFF.

The rearrangement joins TRBV5-4 to TRBJ2-7, with unresolved D. The germline CDR1 and CDR2 sequences are SGHNT and YYREEE (reference sequence). The CDR3 contains 13 residues. V was pared by 0 bases and J by 3 bases, with 7 bases between. DNA of the CDR3: TGTGCCAGCAGCTTGGGGAGCCGCTACGAGCAGTACTTC. Encoded protein: CASSLGSRYEQYF.

The chain carries TRBV10-3 and TRBJ1-2; no clear D gene. The CDR3 length is 14 residues. V dropped 6 bases and J dropped 5 bases, with 16 bases sitting between them. CDR1 is ENHRY and CDR2 is SYGVKD in the germline V gene. CDR3: CAIRDSNPIYGYTF. The CDR3 coding sequence is TGTGCCATCAGGGACTCAAACCCCATTTATGGCTACACCTTC.

This clone was detected only once. The chain links TRBV13 to TRBJ2-3; tentative D call: TRBD2 (5 bases). This CDR3 comprises 17 residues. V lost 6 bases and J lost 1, with 20 bases in between. Germline assignment: CDR1 PRHDT and CDR2 FYEKMQ (reference sequence). The CDR3 spells CASSSSVRGLGTDTQYF. CDR3 in DNA: TGTGCCAGCAGTAGTTCCGTACGGGGTCTCGGCACAGATACGCAGTATTTT.

This rearrangement joins TRBV4-1 to TRBJ1-3; 9 positions agree with TRBD1. This CDR3 has 17 amino acids. V gave up 1 base and J gave up 4 bases; unmatched junction bases: 8. CDR1 and CDR2 from the germline V gene are MGHRA and YSYEKL. CDR3 sequence reads: CASSQAPAGTGGNTIYF. As DNA, the CDR3 is TGCGCCAGCAGCCAAGCTCCGGCCGGGACAGGGGGAAACACCATATATTTT.

This rearrangement joins TRBV19 to TRBJ2-5; the D gene is possibly TRBD2 (5 bases). Looked up from germline, CDR1 is LNHDA and CDR2 is SQIVND (reference sequence). The CDR3 extends over 14 amino acids. The germline V and J ends were trimmed by 5 bases and 7 bases, with 17 bases remaining between them. CDR3 residues: CASSEQLVEGTQYF. The CDR3, as DNA: TGTGCCAGTAGTGAACAACTAGTGGAAGGGACCCAGTACTTC.

The chain links TRBV19 to TRBJ1-1; 10 bases match TRBD1. Germline CDR1 reads LNHDA; CDR2 reads SQIVND (reference sequence). V trimming: 3 bases; J trimming: 0 bases; junction bases outside the gene matches: 4. The CDR3 covers 16 residues. This chain's CDR3 is CASSMGQGYMNTEAFF. The CDR3 nucleotides are TGTGCCAGTAGTATGGGACAGGGGTATATGAACACTGAAGCTTTCTTT.

The chain joins TRBV5-1 to TRBJ2-5; 9 bases map to TRBD2. CDR3 length: 16 residues. Looked up from germline, CDR1 is SGHRS and CDR2 is YFSETQ. V lost 0 bases, J lost 5 bases, and 8 bases stayed unmatched. The CDR3 nucleotides are TGCGCCAGCAGCTTGGGCCCGACTAGCGGAGGGGAGACCCAGTACTTC. Translated: CASSLGPTSGGETQYF.